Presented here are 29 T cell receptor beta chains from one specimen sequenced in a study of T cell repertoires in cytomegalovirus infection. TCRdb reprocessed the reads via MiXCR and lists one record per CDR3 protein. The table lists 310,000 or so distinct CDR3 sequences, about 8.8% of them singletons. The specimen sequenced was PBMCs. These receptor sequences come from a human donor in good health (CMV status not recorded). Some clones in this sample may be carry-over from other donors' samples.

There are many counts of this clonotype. Here the CDR3 DNA reads TGTGCCAGCAGCTTAGAGGACCCCGGAGGGAGGAGGGCCAAAAACATTCAGTACTTC. Translated: CASSLEDPGGRRAKNIQYF. This rearrangement joins TRBV11-1 to TRBJ2-4; a weak D match, TRBD2 (6 bases). Trimming removed 1 base from V and 1 base from J, with 20 bases in between. The CDR3 sequence is 19 residues long. CDR1 and CDR2 from the germline V gene are SGHAT and FQDESV (reference sequence).

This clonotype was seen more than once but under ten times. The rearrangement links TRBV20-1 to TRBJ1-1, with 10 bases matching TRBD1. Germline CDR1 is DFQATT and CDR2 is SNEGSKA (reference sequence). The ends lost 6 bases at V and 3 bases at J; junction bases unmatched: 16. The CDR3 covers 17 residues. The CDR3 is CSAGQDRGTQWDTEAFF. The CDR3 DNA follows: TGCAGTGCGGGTCAGGACAGGGGGACTCAATGGGACACTGAAGCTTTCTTT.

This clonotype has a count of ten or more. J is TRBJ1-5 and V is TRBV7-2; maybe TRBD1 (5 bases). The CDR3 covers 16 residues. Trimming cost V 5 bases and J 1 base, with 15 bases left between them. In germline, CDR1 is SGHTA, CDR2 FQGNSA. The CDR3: CASSPSGGMSNQPQHF. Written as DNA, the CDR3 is TGTGCCAGCAGCCCCAGCGGGGGAATGAGCAATCAGCCCCAGCATTTT.

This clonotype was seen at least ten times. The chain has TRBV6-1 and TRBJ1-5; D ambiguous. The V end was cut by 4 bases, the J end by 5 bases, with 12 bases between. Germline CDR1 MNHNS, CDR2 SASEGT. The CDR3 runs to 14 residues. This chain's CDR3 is CASSAWTADQPQHF. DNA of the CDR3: TGTGCCAGCAGTGCTTGGACGGCGGATCAGCCCCAGCATTTT.

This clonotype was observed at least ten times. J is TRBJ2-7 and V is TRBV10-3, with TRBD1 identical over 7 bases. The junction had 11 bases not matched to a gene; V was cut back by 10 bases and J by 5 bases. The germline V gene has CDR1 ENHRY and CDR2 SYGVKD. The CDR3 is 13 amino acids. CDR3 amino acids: CATLLPDRDEQYF. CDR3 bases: TGTGCCACCCTCCTCCCTGACAGGGACGAGCAGTACTTC.

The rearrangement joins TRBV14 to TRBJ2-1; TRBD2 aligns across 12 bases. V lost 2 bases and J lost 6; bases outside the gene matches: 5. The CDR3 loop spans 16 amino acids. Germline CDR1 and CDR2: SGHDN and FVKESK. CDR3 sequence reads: CASSQPSGGAFNEQFF. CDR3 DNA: TGTGCCAGCAGCCAACCTAGCGGGGGGGCCTTCAATGAGCAGTTCTTC.

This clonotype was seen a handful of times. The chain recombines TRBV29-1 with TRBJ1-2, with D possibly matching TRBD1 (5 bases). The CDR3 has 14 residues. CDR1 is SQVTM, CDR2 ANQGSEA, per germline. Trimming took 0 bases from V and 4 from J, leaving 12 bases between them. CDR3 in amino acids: CSVEERGTLYGYTF. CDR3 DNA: TGCAGCGTTGAAGAGCGGGGGACGCTCTATGGCTACACCTTC.

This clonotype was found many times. CDR3 protein: CSTASGGALSEQFF. CDR3 nucleotides: TGCAGCACCGCTAGCGGGGGGGCCCTGAGTGAGCAGTTCTTC. The chain carries TRBV29-1 and TRBJ2-1; 12 bases are a match to TRBD2. This CDR3 contains 14 residues. The J segment lost 9 bases and the V segment lost 8 bases, leaving 11 bases of the junction unmatched. In germline, CDR1 is SQVTM, CDR2 ANQGSEA.

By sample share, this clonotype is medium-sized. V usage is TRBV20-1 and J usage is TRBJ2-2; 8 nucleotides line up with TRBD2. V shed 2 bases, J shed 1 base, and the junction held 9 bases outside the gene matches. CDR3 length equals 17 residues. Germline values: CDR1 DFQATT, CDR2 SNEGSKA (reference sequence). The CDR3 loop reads CSARSPAGGQNTGELFF. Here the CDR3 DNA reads TGCAGTGCTAGAAGCCCGGCGGGGGGCCAGAACACCGGGGAGCTGTTTTTT.

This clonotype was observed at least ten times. The CDR3 DNA reads as TGTGCCAGCAGTGGATCTCGGGTCAGGGGGAACACTGAAGCTTTCTTT. Translation gives CASSGSRVRGNTEAFF. The chain uses TRBV2 and TRBJ1-1; possible D gene TRBD1, 6 bases. V shed 4 bases and J shed 1 base, with 16 bases lying between them. Germline V gene lookup returns CDR1 SNHLY and CDR2 FYNNEI. The CDR3 runs to 16 residues. The full variable domain, with the rest looked up from reference TRBV2 and TRBJ1-1, is EPEVTQTPSHQVTQMGQEVILRCVPISNHLYFYWYRQILGQKVEFLVSFYNNEISEKSEIFDDQFSVERPDGSNFTLKIRSTKLEDSAMYFCASSGSRVRGNTEAFFGQGTRLTVV.

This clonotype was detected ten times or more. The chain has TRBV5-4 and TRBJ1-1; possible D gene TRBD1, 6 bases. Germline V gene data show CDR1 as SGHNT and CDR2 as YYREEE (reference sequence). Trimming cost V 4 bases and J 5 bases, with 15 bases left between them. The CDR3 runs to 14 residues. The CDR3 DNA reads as TGTGCCAGCAGCAGCCGGGGGCAGCGAACTGAAGCTTTCTTT. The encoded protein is CASSSRGQRTEAFF. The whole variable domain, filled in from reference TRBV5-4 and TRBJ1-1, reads ETGVTQSPTHLIKTRGQQVTLRCSSQSGHNTVSWYQQALGQGPQFIFQYYREEENGRGNFPPRFSGLQFPNYSSELNVNALELDDSALYLCASSSRGQRTEAFFGQGTRLTVV.

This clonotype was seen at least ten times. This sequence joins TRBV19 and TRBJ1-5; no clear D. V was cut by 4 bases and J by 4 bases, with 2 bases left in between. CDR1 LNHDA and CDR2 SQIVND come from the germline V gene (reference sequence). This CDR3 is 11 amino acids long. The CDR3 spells CASSNNQPQHF. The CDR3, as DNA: TGTGCCAGTAGTAATAATCAGCCCCAGCATTTT.

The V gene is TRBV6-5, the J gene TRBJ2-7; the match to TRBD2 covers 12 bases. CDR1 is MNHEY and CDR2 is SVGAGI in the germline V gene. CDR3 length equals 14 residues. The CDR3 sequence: CASRSSGGAYERYV. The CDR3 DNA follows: TGTGCCAGCAGGTCTAGCGGGGGGGCCTACGAGCGGTACGTC.

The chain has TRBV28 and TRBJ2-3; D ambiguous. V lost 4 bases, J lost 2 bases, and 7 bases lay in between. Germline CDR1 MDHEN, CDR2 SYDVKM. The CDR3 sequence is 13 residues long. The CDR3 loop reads CASSYQNTDTQYF. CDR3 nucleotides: TGTGCCAGCAGTTACCAGAACACAGATACGCAGTATTTT. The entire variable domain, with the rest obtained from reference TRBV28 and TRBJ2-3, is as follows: DVKVTQSSRYLVKRTGEKVFLECVQDMDHENMFWYRQDPGLGLRLIYFSYDVKMKEKGDIPEGYSVSREKKERFSLILESASTNQTSMYLCASSYQNTDTQYFGPGTRLTVL.

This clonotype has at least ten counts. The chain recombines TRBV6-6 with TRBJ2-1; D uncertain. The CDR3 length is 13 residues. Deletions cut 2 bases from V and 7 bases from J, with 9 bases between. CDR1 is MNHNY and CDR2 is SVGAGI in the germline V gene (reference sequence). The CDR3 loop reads CASSYPPDNEQFF. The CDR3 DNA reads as TGTGCCAGCAGTTACCCGCCGGATAATGAGCAGTTCTTC.

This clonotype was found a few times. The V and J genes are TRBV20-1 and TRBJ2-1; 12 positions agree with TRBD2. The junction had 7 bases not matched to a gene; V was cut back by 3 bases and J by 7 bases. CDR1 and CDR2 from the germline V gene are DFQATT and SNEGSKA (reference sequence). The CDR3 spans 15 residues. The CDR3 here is CSASRLAGAGNEQFF. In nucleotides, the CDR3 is TGCAGTGCTAGCAGACTAGCGGGGGCCGGGAATGAGCAGTTCTTC.

DNA for the CDR3: TGCAGTGTTGGACAGGGAGGCGAGCAGTACTTC. As protein: CSVGQGGEQYF. The J gene is TRBJ2-7, the V gene TRBV20-1, with TRBD1 identical over 8 bases. Unmatched junction bases numbered 5, after V lost 7 bases and J lost 6 bases. CDR1 and CDR2 (germline): DFQATT, SNEGSKA (reference sequence). The CDR3 spans 11 residues.

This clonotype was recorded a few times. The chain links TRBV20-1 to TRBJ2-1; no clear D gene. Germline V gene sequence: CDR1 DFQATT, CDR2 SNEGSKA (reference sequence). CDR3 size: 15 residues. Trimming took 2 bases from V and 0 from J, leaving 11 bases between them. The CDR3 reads CSARTISGSYNEQFF. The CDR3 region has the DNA TGCAGTGCTAGAACTATTTCAGGCTCCTACAATGAGCAGTTCTTC.

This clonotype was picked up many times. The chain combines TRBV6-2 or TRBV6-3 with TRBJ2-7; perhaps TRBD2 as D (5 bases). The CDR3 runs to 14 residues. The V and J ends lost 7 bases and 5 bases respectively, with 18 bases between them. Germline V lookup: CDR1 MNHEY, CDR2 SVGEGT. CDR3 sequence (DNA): TGTGCCAGCACCCGAGGGCCCTCGGCACACGAGCAGTACGTC. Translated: CASTRGPSAHEQYV.

The CDR3 spells CASAGTVTYEQYF. The CDR3 coding sequence is TGTGCCAGCGCCGGGACAGTTACCTACGAGCAGTACTTC. The V and J genes are TRBV2 and TRBJ2-7; 7 bases are a match to TRBD1. Trimming took 8 bases from V and 2 from J; bases not matched to a gene: 6. Germline V lookup: CDR1 SNHLY, CDR2 FYNNEI. The CDR3 consists of 13 residues.

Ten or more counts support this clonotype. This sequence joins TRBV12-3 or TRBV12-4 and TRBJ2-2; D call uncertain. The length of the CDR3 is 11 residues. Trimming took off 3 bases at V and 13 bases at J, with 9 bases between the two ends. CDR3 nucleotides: TGTGCCAGCAGTTTTCGGATGGGGCTGTTTTTT. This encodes CASSFRMGLFF.

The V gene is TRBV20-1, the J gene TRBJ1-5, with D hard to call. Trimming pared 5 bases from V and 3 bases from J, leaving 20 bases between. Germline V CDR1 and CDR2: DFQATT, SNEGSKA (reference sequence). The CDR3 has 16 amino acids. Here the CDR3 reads CSAGDPRSRVNQPQHF. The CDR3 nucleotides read TGCAGTGCTGGCGATCCCCGGAGCCGGGTCAATCAGCCCCAGCATTTT.

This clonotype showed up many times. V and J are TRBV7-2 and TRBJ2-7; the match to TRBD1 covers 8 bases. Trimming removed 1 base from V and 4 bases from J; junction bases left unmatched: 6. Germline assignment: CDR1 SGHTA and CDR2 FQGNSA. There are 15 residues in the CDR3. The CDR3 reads CASSLVWTGMYEQYF. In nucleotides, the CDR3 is TGTGCCAGCAGCTTAGTTTGGACAGGGATGTACGAGCAGTACTTC.

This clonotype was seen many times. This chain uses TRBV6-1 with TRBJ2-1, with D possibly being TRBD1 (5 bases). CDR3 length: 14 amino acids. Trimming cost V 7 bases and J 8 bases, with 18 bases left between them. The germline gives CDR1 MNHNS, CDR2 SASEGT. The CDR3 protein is CASNNPDMLDEQFF. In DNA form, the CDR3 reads TGTGCCAGCAACAACCCGGACATGTTGGATGAGCAGTTCTTC.

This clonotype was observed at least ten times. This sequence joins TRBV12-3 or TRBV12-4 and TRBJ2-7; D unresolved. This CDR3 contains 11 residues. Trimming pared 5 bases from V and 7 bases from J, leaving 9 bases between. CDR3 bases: TGTGCCAGCAGTGACTTCGGAGAGCAGTACTTC. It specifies CASSDFGEQYF.

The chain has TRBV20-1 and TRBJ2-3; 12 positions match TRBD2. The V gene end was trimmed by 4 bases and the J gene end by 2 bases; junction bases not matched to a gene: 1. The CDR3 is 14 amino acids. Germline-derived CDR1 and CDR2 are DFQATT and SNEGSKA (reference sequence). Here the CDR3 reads CSATSGGVTDTQYF. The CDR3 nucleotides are TGCAGTGCTACTAGCGGGGGGGTCACAGATACGCAGTATTTT.

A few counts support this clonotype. CDR3 in DNA: TGCAGCGTTTCTGAATTCCCGAACACTGAAGCTTTCTTT. Residues: CSVSEFPNTEAFF. The V and J genes are TRBV29-1 and TRBJ1-1, with no clear D. CDR1 is SQVTM and CDR2 is ANQGSEA in the germline V gene. The CDR3 is made up of 13 amino acids. Trimming pared 5 bases from V and 1 base from J, leaving 11 bases between. The full variable domain, completed using reference TRBV29-1 and TRBJ1-1, is SAVISQKPSRDICQRGTSLTIQCQVDSQVTMMFWYRQQPGQSLTLIATANQGSEATYESGFVIDKFPISRPNLTFSTLTVSNMSPEDSSIYLCSVSEFPNTEAFFGQGTRLTVV.

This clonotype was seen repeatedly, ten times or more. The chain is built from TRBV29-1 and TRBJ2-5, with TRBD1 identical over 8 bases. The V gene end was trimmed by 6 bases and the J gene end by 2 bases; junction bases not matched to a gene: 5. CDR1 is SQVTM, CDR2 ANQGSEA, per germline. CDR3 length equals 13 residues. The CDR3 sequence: CSVRGQDQETQYF. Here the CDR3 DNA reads TGCAGCGTACGGGGACAGGATCAAGAGACCCAGTACTTC.

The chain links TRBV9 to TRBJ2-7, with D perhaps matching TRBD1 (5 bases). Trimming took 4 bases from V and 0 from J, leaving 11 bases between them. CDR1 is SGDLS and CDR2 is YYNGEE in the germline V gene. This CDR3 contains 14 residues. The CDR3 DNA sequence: TGTGCCAGCAGCCAGCGACAGAGCTCCTACGAGCAGTACTTC. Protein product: CASSQRQSSYEQYF.